This passage covers 18 T cell receptor beta chains from one sample sequenced in a study of cytotoxic CD8 clonotypes in ibrutinib-treated CLL. The assay was immunoSEQ multiplex PCR, and TCRdb's table has in-frame clones only and misses some. The sample records over 65,000 clones, roughly 77% being singletons. This sample comprised PBMCs, obtained after 12 months of ibrutinib treatment. These receptors were collected from a human donor with chronic lymphocytic leukemia.

This clone was observed once. V usage is TRBV5-4 and J usage is TRBJ2-7; 8 bases are a match to TRBD1. In germline, CDR1 is SGHNT, CDR2 YYREEE (reference sequence). The V segment lost 4 bases and the J segment 2 bases; nucleotides outside the gene matches: 5. The length of the CDR3 is 14 residues. Here the CDR3 reads CASSQGQVPYEQYF. The CDR3 nucleotides read TGTGCCAGCAGCCAGGGACAGGTCCCCTACGAGCAGTACTTC.

This clone has only a few counts. The chain employs TRBV7-2 and TRBJ1-1; possibly TRBD1 for D (6 bases). With 7 bases removed from V and 3 bases from J, the gap between germline ends came to 18 bases. The CDR3 length is 15 residues. The germline CDR1 and CDR2 sequences are SGHTA and FQGNSA. The chain's CDR3 is CASTAPGGLDTEAFF. The DNA for the CDR3 is TGTGCCAGCACCGCGCCGGGGGGCTTGGACACTGAAGCTTTCTTT.

The chain joins TRBV20-1 to TRBJ2-1; unclear D gene. The CDR3 contains 11 residues. V shed 3 bases and J shed 3 bases, with 3 bases lying between them. From germline, CDR1 is DFQATT and CDR2 SNEGSKA (reference sequence). This CDR3 reads CSARFYNEQFF. For the CDR3, the DNA is TGCAGTGCTAGGTTCTACAATGAGCAGTTCTTC.

The CDR3 spells CAWSVSLYANYGYTF. The CDR3, as DNA: TGTGCCTGGAGTGTCTCTCTCTACGCTAACTATGGCTACACCTTC. This chain connects TRBV30 to TRBJ1-2; D is undetermined. The germline V gene has CDR1 GTSNPN and CDR2 SVGIG (reference sequence). The CDR3 is 15 residues long. Trimming took off 0 bases at V and 0 bases at J, with 11 bases between the two ends.

This clone was detected a few times. This chain connects TRBV18 to TRBJ2-5; D remains ambiguous. V was clipped by 3 bases and J by 4 bases, with 21 bases between them. Germline values: CDR1 KGHSH, CDR2 LQKENI. The CDR3 has 17 amino acids. The CDR3 DNA is TGTGCCAGCTCACCGGGGTTTATGGGTGCCGCTGGAGAGACCCAGTACTTC. Translated: CASSPGFMGAAGETQYF.

The chain has TRBV11-2 and TRBJ2-1; unclear D gene. Germline lookup yields CDR1 SGHAT and CDR2 FQNNGV. CDR3 length equals 18 residues. Trimming shortened V by 4 bases and J by 3 bases, and 22 bases separated the two germline ends. The CDR3 region is CASSYPPWATVGYNEQFF. The DNA for the CDR3 is TGTGCCAGCAGCTACCCTCCTTGGGCCACGGTTGGCTACAATGAGCAGTTCTTC.

The chain carries TRBV5-1 and TRBJ1-2; TRBD1 might be the D (5 bases). The CDR3 is 14 amino acids. V was clipped by 7 bases and J by 7 bases, with 20 bases between them. In germline, CDR1 is SGHRS, CDR2 YFSETQ. CDR3: CASRTIGGSGGYTF. The CDR3 DNA sequence: TGCGCCAGCCGGACCATTGGGGGTTCGGGTGGCTACACCTTC.

This clone has a single count. Distinct nucleotide sequences in the sample also encode this CDR3. V and J are TRBV7-2 and TRBJ2-3; D uncertain. There are 12 residues in the CDR3. CDR1 and CDR2 from the germline V gene are SGHTA and FQGNSA. V shed 5 bases and J shed 1 base, with 4 bases lying between them. The CDR3 loop reads CASSRGTDTQYF. Written as DNA, the CDR3 is TGTGCCAGCAGCCGGGGCACAGATACGCAGTATTTT. The variable domain in full, with the rest retrieved from reference TRBV7-2 and TRBJ2-3, is GAGVSQSPSNKVTEKGKDVELRCDPISGHTALYWYRQSLGQGLEFLIYFQGNSAPDKSGLPSDRFSAERTGGSVSTLTIQRTQQEDSAVYLCASSRGTDTQYFGPGTRLTVL.

The J gene is TRBJ2-5, the V gene TRBV20-1; D possibly corresponds to TRBD2 (5 bases). Looked up from germline, CDR1 is DFQATT and CDR2 is SNEGSKA (reference sequence). CDR3 size: 10 residues. DNA of the CDR3: TGCAGCGCTTGGGAGGAGACCCAGTACTTC. It encodes CSAWEETQYF.

The J gene is TRBJ2-7, the V gene TRBV11-2, with D possibly matching TRBD2 (6 bases). Germline CDR1 SGHAT, CDR2 FQNNGV. V was pared by 8 bases and J by 0 bases, with 17 bases between. The CDR3 covers 15 residues. Here the CDR3 DNA reads TGTGCCAGCTCCCCCGCCCGGGGGAGCTCCTACGAGCAGTACTTC. This encodes CASSPARGSSYEQYF.

The chain combines TRBV6-1 with TRBJ2-7; 8 positions match TRBD1. In germline, CDR1 is MNHNS, CDR2 SASEGT. The CDR3 contains 14 residues. The J segment lost 2 bases and the V segment lost 6 bases, leaving 6 bases of the junction unmatched. CDR3 sequence: CASSGWTGTYEQYF. In nucleotides, the CDR3 is TGTGCCAGCAGCGGTTGGACAGGGACCTACGAGCAGTACTTC.

The gene calls are TRBV29-1 and TRBJ2-5, with D possibly matching TRBD1 (5 bases). Germline V lookup: CDR1 SQVTM, CDR2 ANQGSEA. The length of the CDR3 is 15 residues. Deletions cut 4 bases from V and 5 bases from J, with 20 bases between. In DNA, the CDR3 is TGCAGCGTTGTGGGGCATTTTGTGGGGTGGGAGACCCAGTACTTC. Translated: CSVVGHFVGWETQYF.

V is TRBV5-1 and J is TRBJ2-2; D gene ambiguous. V was clipped by 0 bases and J by 6 bases, with 18 bases between them. CDR1 SGHRS and CDR2 YFSETQ come from the germline V gene. The CDR3 runs 17 residues. The CDR3 protein is CASSLAVNLRAAGELFF. The CDR3 DNA reads TGCGCCAGCAGCTTGGCCGTCAATTTAAGGGCGGCCGGGGAGCTGTTTTTT.

This clone was picked up one time. This chain connects TRBV11-2 to TRBJ1-3, with D maybe TRBD1 (5 bases). This CDR3 spans 16 amino acids. CDR1 is SGHAT, CDR2 FQNNGV, per germline. The germline V and J ends were trimmed by 8 bases and 0 bases, with 17 bases remaining between them. CDR3 in DNA: TGTGCCAGCGGCGCGATCGTGGGACCCTCTGGAAACACCATATATTTT. It translates to CASGAIVGPSGNTIYF.

The chain links TRBV7-9 to TRBJ2-2, with D uncertain. Germline V lookup: CDR1 SEHNR, CDR2 FQNEAQ (reference sequence). The ends were cut back, 0 bases at V and 10 bases at J, with 3 bases in the middle. The CDR3 is made up of 11 amino acids. DNA for the CDR3: TGTGCCAGCAGCTTAGCCGTGGAGCTGTTTTTT. This codes for CASSLAVELFF.

This clone was recorded once. V is TRBV28 and J is TRBJ2-5; D perhaps matches TRBD1 (6 bases). Germline lookup yields CDR1 MDHEN and CDR2 SYDVKM. V was cut by 7 bases and J by 5 bases, with 23 bases left in between. The CDR3 runs to 16 residues. As DNA, the CDR3 is TGTGCCAGCACACCCCCGATCAGGGGCCCCTCCGAGACCCAGTACTTC. Its protein product is CASTPPIRGPSETQYF. The complete variable domain, with remaining parts taken from reference TRBV28 and TRBJ2-5, reads DVKVTQSSRYLVKRTGEKVFLECVQDMDHENMFWYRQDPGLGLRLIYFSYDVKMKEKGDIPEGYSVSREKKERFSLILESASTNQTSMYLCASTPPIRGPSETQYFGPGTRLLVL.

The rearrangement links TRBV18 to TRBJ2-7, with 9 positions matching TRBD1. CDR1 and CDR2 (germline): KGHSH, LQKENI. The CDR3 consists of 13 residues. J gave up 3 bases and V 5 bases, and 2 bases lay outside the gene matches. CDR3 bases: TGTGCCAGCTCAACGGACAGGGGCTACGAGCAGTACTTC. It is translated as CASSTDRGYEQYF. The whole variable domain, filled in from reference TRBV18 and TRBJ2-7, reads NAGVMQNPRHLVRRRGQEARLRCSPMKGHSHVYWYRQLPEEGLKFMVYLQKENIIDESGMPKERFSAEFPKEGPSILRIQQVVRGDSAAYFCASSTDRGYEQYFGPGTRLTVT.

The chain has TRBV29-1 and TRBJ2-5, with D tentatively TRBD2 (6 bases). The CDR3 has 13 amino acids. V was shortened by 6 bases and J by 1 base, with 12 bases between the two germline ends. In germline, CDR1 is SQVTM, CDR2 ANQGSEA. The DNA for the CDR3 is TGCAGCGTCCCGGGGGACCCCCAAGAGACCCAGTACTTC. This translates into CSVPGDPQETQYF.